This T cell receptor beta chain emerged from a study of shared clonotypes between healthy human individuals. At the level of the study: Every donor yielded three CD4 naive, three CD4 memory, two CD8 naive and one CD8 memory plate. Study-level points and caveats: Non-shared clonotypes had lower generation probabilities than those shared by all four donors. Among donors, sharing of clonotypes was expected to be affected by sequencing depth.

CDR1 MNHNS and CDR2 SASEGT come from the germline V gene. The CDR3 is made up of 12 amino acids. The V end lost 8 bases, the J end lost 4 bases, and 11 bases lay between the germline ends. TCRdb keeps only in-frame clones here, not all; method: immunoSEQ multiplex PCR. The sample includes about 300,000 clones, under 80% of them seen just once. About this clone: The antigen is unknown.

The specimen was memory CD4+ T cells sorted from blood. Subset here: CD45RA-negative fraction. This TCR derives from a man under 40 in good health. This rearrangement joins TRBV6-1 to TRBJ1-2; a weak D match, TRBD1 (6 bases). DNA of the CDR3: TGTGCCAGCCGGGGGGGGGCCTATGGCTACACCTTC. It encodes CASRGGAYGYTF.